The 20 T cell receptor beta chains below come from one sample, sequenced in a study of CD8+ T cells in alopecia areata. Sequencing templates came from extracted RNA that was reverse transcribed into cDNA. Clones were sequenced by immunoSEQ multiplex PCR, and TCRdb holds only the in-frame ones, with some missing. This table holds about 110,000 clones, approximately 50% found once. The sequenced material came from NKG2D-low CD8+ T cells sorted from blood. The receptors were gathered from a human donor with alopecia areata.

The V call is TRBV2, the J call TRBJ1-2, with 8 bases lining up with TRBD1. The V segment lost 11 bases and the J segment 4 bases; nucleotides outside the gene matches: 12. This CDR3 is built from 14 residues. Germline V CDR1 and CDR2: SNHLY, FYNNEI. The CDR3 reads CAGRSGTGIYGYTF. CDR3 coding DNA: TGTGCCGGTCGGTCCGGGACAGGCATCTATGGCTACACCTTC.

The DNA of the CDR3 is TGCAGCGTTGGGACCAGGGGCGACTTTGGGGAGACCCAGTACTTC. This codes for CSVGTRGDFGETQYF. This chain connects TRBV29-1 to TRBJ2-5; D is perhaps TRBD1 (6 bases). This CDR3 contains 15 residues. Trimming shortened V by 4 bases and J by 5 bases, and 20 bases separated the two germline ends. CDR1 is SQVTM, CDR2 ANQGSEA, per germline.

The rearrangement links TRBV4-1 to TRBJ2-5; TRBD1 is a possible D gene (6 bases). Germline CDR1 MGHRA, CDR2 YSYEKL. This CDR3 contains 16 residues. With 0 bases removed from V and 4 bases from J, the gap between germline ends came to 15 bases. The CDR3 DNA is TGCGCCAGCAGCCAAGATCTTCTTACAGGGCCAGAGACCCAGTACTTC. It translates to CASSQDLLTGPETQYF.

This clone was observed a handful of times. The chain recombines TRBV5-4 with TRBJ1-2; perhaps TRBD1 as D (5 bases). Germline V CDR1 and CDR2: SGHNT, YYREEE (reference sequence). The CDR3 has 15 amino acids. Trimming took 0 bases from V and 4 from J, leaving 13 bases between them. The DNA for the CDR3 is TGTGCCAGCAGCTTGGGGCAGGGCTCATCCTATGGCTACACCTTC. Translation gives CASSLGQGSSYGYTF.

The chain recombines TRBV28 with TRBJ1-5, with 10 nucleotides matching TRBD1. V dropped 6 bases and J dropped 7; count of bases not matched to a gene: 6. The CDR3 covers 14 residues. Germline-derived CDR1 and CDR2 are MDHEN and SYDVKM. This chain's CDR3 is CASSHGTGAQPQHF. The DNA for the CDR3 is TGTGCCAGCAGCCACGGGACAGGGGCCCAGCCCCAGCATTTT. Combining the CDR3 with reference TRBV28 and TRBJ1-5 gives the whole variable domain DVKVTQSSRYLVKRTGEKVFLECVQDMDHENMFWYRQDPGLGLRLIYFSYDVKMKEKGDIPEGYSVSREKKERFSLILESASTNQTSMYLCASSHGTGAQPQHFGDGTRLSIL.

The V and J genes are TRBV27 and TRBJ2-2; D could derive from TRBD1 or TRBD2 (5 bases each). The germline V and J ends were trimmed by 5 bases and 1 base, with 11 bases remaining between them. From germline, CDR1 is MNHEY and CDR2 SMNVEV (reference sequence). This CDR3 is built from 15 residues. The CDR3 nucleotides are TGTGCCAGCAGTACGGGACGCCTGAACACCGGGGAGCTGTTTTTT. Encoded protein: CASSTGRLNTGELFF.

This clone was counted a single time. The chain joins TRBV13 to TRBJ1-2; D unresolved. Germline CDR1 and CDR2: PRHDT and FYEKMQ (reference sequence). Trimming took off 7 bases at V and 2 bases at J, with 8 bases between the two ends. The CDR3 sequence is 12 residues long. The CDR3 DNA sequence: TGTGCCAGCAATGCCGGAAACTATGGCTACACCTTC. It codes for CASNAGNYGYTF. Complete variable domain (other parts from reference TRBV13 and TRBJ1-2): AAGVIQSPRHLIKEKRETATLKCYPIPRHDTVYWYQQGPGQDPQFLISFYEKMQSDKGSIPDRFSAQQFSDYHSELNMSSLELGDSALYFCASNAGNYGYTFGSGTRLTVV.

CDR3 loop: CASSPDRAEQYF. In DNA, the CDR3 is TGTGCCAGCAGTCCCGACAGGGCCGAGCAGTACTTC. The J gene is TRBJ2-7, the V gene TRBV28, with 7 bases that match TRBD1. Germline assignment: CDR1 MDHEN and CDR2 SYDVKM. CDR3 length equals 12 residues. With V trimmed by 5 bases and J by 6 bases, 4 bases remained unmatched.

The V gene is TRBV5-4, the J gene TRBJ2-1; TRBD1 agrees at 8 bases. Losses at the gene ends were 4 bases for V and 6 bases for J; bases not matched to a gene: 9. The length of the CDR3 is 15 residues. CDR1 and CDR2 (germline): SGHNT, YYREEE (reference sequence). CDR3 nucleotide sequence: TGTGCCAGCAGCCAAGACAGGGGTAATGGCAATGAGCAGTTCTTC. Translation: CASSQDRGNGNEQFF.

The J gene is TRBJ2-2, the V gene TRBV7-8, with D maybe TRBD1 (6 bases). Trimming left V 2 bases short and J 4 bases short, with 17 bases between. The length of the CDR3 is 17 residues. Per germline, CDR1 SGHVS and CDR2 FQNEAQ. CDR3 region: CASSLYVAGVSTGELFF. CDR3 in DNA: TGTGCCAGCAGCTTATATGTGGCAGGGGTTTCCACCGGGGAGCTGTTTTTT.

This chain links TRBV5-6 with TRBJ1-4; 10 bases are a match to TRBD1. There are 14 residues in the CDR3. The V gene's germline CDR1 is SGHDT and CDR2 YYEEEE. V was clipped by 3 bases and J by 6 bases; unmatched bases: 2. The CDR3 reads CASSYGQGDEKLFF. CDR3 DNA: TGTGCCAGCAGCTATGGACAGGGGGATGAAAAACTGTTTTTT.

This clone occurred a few times. The chain joins TRBV28 to TRBJ2-1, with TRBD2 matching over 9 bases. Per the germline V gene, CDR1 is MDHEN and CDR2 is SYDVKM. The V gene end was trimmed by 3 bases and the J gene end by 6 bases; junction bases not matched to a gene: 6. The CDR3 sequence is 15 residues long. The CDR3 coding sequence is TGTGCCAGCAGTTTGGAACTAGCGGGTCTCAATGAGCAGTTCTTC. This gives the protein CASSLELAGLNEQFF.

V gene TRBV28 combines with J gene TRBJ2-7; D gene uncertain. The V gene lost 4 bases and the J gene lost 10 bases, with 14 bases spanning the gap. This CDR3 comprises 12 residues. Germline V gene lookup returns CDR1 MDHEN and CDR2 SYDVKM. This CDR3 is CASSYMNPAQYF. As DNA, the CDR3 is TGTGCCAGCAGTTATATGAACCCCGCCCAGTACTTC.

The V call is TRBV30, the J call TRBJ1-5, with TRBD1 identical over 8 bases. J lost 4 bases, V lost 1 base, and 9 bases had no gene match. CDR1 is GTSNPN, CDR2 SVGIG, per germline (reference sequence). The CDR3 has 16 amino acids. This chain's CDR3 is CAWSDPDRGLNQPQHF. The CDR3, as DNA: TGTGCCTGGAGTGACCCCGACAGGGGCCTAAATCAGCCCCAGCATTTT.

The J gene is TRBJ2-3, the V gene TRBV7-3, with 10 bases matching TRBD2. This CDR3 has 16 residues. Germline V gene data show CDR1 as SGHTA and CDR2 as FQGTGA. The ends lost 4 bases at V and 0 bases at J; junction bases unmatched: 4. CDR3 sequence (DNA): TGTGCCAGCAGCTCGGCGGGACTAGCGAGCACAGATACGCAGTATTTT. Protein: CASSSAGLASTDTQYF.

CDR3 residues: CASSPGGWGIGGYTF. CDR3 nucleotide sequence: TGTGCCAGCAGCCCGGGAGGGTGGGGCATTGGGGGCTACACCTTC. This rearrangement joins TRBV7-6 to TRBJ1-2; weak D call: TRBD1 (5 bases). Trimming took 5 bases from V and 8 from J, leaving 21 bases between them. From germline, CDR1 is SGHVS and CDR2 FNYEAQ. The CDR3 is 15 residues long. Looking up the rest from reference TRBV7-6 and TRBJ1-2 gives the full variable domain: GAGVSQSPRYKVTKRGQDVALRCDPISGHVSLYWYRQALGQGPEFLTYFNYEAQQDKSGLPNDRFSAERPEGSISTLTIQRTEQRDSAMYRCASSPGGWGIGGYTFGSGTRLTVV.

The chain couples TRBV7-2 to TRBJ2-3; D gene unclear. The germline V gene has CDR1 SGHTA and CDR2 FQGNSA. This CDR3 region has 12 residues. Trimming left V 3 bases short and J 10 bases short, with 11 bases between. The CDR3 loop reads CASSFWVSSQYF. The CDR3 nucleotides read TGTGCCAGCAGCTTTTGGGTTTCATCGCAGTATTTT.

The chain couples TRBV27 to TRBJ2-1; TRBD2 is a possible D gene (5 bases). CDR3 length: 11 residues. Trimming took 6 bases from V and 16 from J, leaving 16 bases between them. Germline values: CDR1 MNHEY, CDR2 SMNVEV (reference sequence). CDR3 nucleotide sequence: TGTGCCAGCAGCTTAGGTACTAGTAGATTCTTC. Its translation: CASSLGTSRFF.

The chain recombines TRBV27 with TRBJ2-7; no clear D gene. There are 14 residues in the CDR3. In germline, CDR1 is MNHEY, CDR2 SMNVEV (reference sequence). Between the trimmed V and J ends, which lost 1 base and 2 bases, there was a span of 9 bases. This CDR3 reads CASSLYDNTYEQYF. The CDR3 nucleotides are TGTGCCAGCAGTTTATACGACAACACCTACGAGCAGTACTTC.

The J gene is TRBJ2-7, the V gene TRBV9, with D possibly matching TRBD2 (5 bases). Trimming shortened V by 0 bases and J by 8 bases, and 9 bases separated the two germline ends. This CDR3 region has 12 residues. Germline V gene sequence: CDR1 SGDLS, CDR2 YYNGEE. CDR3 nucleotide sequence: TGTGCCAGCAGCGTAGCTGGCGGGCAGCAGTACTTC. This translates into CASSVAGGQQYF.